The next 8 T cell receptor beta chains were all read from a single sample in a study of blood T cell repertoires in COVID-19. Sequenced by immunoSEQ multiplex PCR; TCRdb stores in-frame clones only, minus some. The sample yields about 360,000 clones, roughly 86% seen once. The material sequenced was PBMCs or T cells enriched from blood (not recorded which). These receptor sequences come from a man between 25 and 39 years old who had recovered from COVID-19.

The V call is TRBV6-5, the J call TRBJ1-2, with no clear D. Looked up from germline, CDR1 is MNHEY and CDR2 is SVGAGI. Deletions cut 6 bases from V and 4 bases from J, with 18 bases between. CDR3 size: 15 residues. CDR3 loop: CASRASGGGGYGYTF. The CDR3 DNA reads as TGTGCCAGCAGGGCTTCAGGAGGAGGAGGCTATGGCTACACCTTC.

The chain carries TRBV29-1 and TRBJ1-1, with a weak D call TRBD1 (6 bases). V shed 6 bases and J shed 1 base, with 15 bases lying between them. The V gene's germline CDR1 is SQVTM and CDR2 ANQGSEA. The CDR3 consists of 14 residues. The CDR3 nucleotides are TGCAGCGTCAAGAGGGGGTTTGGGAACACTGAAGCTTTCTTT. Encoded protein: CSVKRGFGNTEAFF.

This chain joins TRBV19 and TRBJ2-7, with TRBD1 matching 7 bases. The junction had 12 bases not matched to a gene; V was cut back by 4 bases and J by 6 bases. CDR1 is LNHDA, CDR2 SQIVND, per germline (reference sequence). The CDR3 is made up of 15 amino acids. The CDR3 sequence: CASSKEEGGPSEQYF. The DNA of the CDR3 is TGTGCCAGTAGTAAGGAGGAAGGGGGCCCCTCCGAGCAGTACTTC.

The rearrangement joins TRBV19 to TRBJ1-5; D call uncertain. The CDR3 is 16 residues long. Per the germline V gene, CDR1 is LNHDA and CDR2 is SQIVND (reference sequence). Trimming cost V 7 bases and J 0 bases, with 16 bases left between them. The CDR3 DNA reads TGTGCCAGTAACCCACGGGATCAATATAGCAATCAGCCCCAGCATTTT. This gives the protein CASNPRDQYSNQPQHF.

This clone has a handful of counts. The rearrangement links TRBV30 to TRBJ1-4; D is possibly TRBD1 (5 bases). The CDR3 is 14 residues long. Germline lookup yields CDR1 GTSNPN and CDR2 SVGIG (reference sequence). The ends were cut back, 2 bases at V and 3 bases at J, with 10 bases in the middle. CDR3 in amino acids: CAWSYGGSNEKLFF. DNA of the CDR3: TGTGCCTGGAGTTACGGGGGTTCTAATGAAAAACTGTTTTTT.

The V call is TRBV10-3, the J call TRBJ1-2; the D gene is possibly TRBD1 (5 bases). The CDR3 has 14 residues. Germline CDR1 and CDR2: ENHRY and SYGVKD. The V and J ends lost 2 bases and 8 bases respectively, with 15 bases between them. This CDR3 reads CAISETRVRGGYTF. CDR3 bases: TGTGCCATCAGTGAGACCAGAGTTAGGGGAGGCTACACCTTC.

The chain is built from TRBV6-2 or TRBV6-3 and TRBJ2-3; D is uncertain. The CDR3 has 15 amino acids. V lost 6 bases, J lost 2 bases, and 15 bases lay in between. Germline CDR1 and CDR2: MNHEY and SVGEGT. This chain's CDR3 is CASSLLVLFTDTQYF. In DNA, the CDR3 is TGTGCCAGCAGCCTCCTGGTGCTATTCACAGATACGCAGTATTTT.

This clone was picked up one time. The chain carries TRBV2 and TRBJ2-5; tentatively, D is TRBD1 (5 bases). The germline V and J ends were trimmed by 8 bases and 5 bases, with 15 bases remaining between them. CDR1 SNHLY and CDR2 FYNNEI come from the germline V gene. The length of the CDR3 is 13 residues. In DNA, the CDR3 is TGTGCCAGCGGGGCAAAGAGGCACGAGACCCAGTACTTC. Translating it yields CASGAKRHETQYF.